The 32 T cell receptor beta chains in this list originate from one sample, sequenced in a study of T cells in Graves' hyperthyroidism and ophthalmopathy. Amplification targeted TCR beta CDR3 regions from RNA transcripts. The HTBI primer set drove a first-round RT-PCR of the TCR CDR3. Via MiXCR, TCRdb re-called the multiplex PCR reads, giving one row per CDR3 protein. The sample carries hundreds of thousands of distinct CDR3 sequences, 12% to 15% recorded once. Material: blood. These receptors were taken from a woman under 30 with Graves' hyperthyroidism.

This clonotype came up a few times. This chain connects TRBV25-1 to TRBJ1-2; D is possibly TRBD1 (5 bases). This CDR3 is 12 amino acids long. Trimming removed 7 bases from V and 2 bases from J, with 8 bases in between. In germline, CDR1 is MGHDK, CDR2 SYGVNS. CDR3 sequence: CASKGENYGYTF. CDR3 nucleotide sequence: TGTGCCAGCAAAGGGGAAAACTATGGCTACACCTTC.

V gene TRBV6-5 combines with J gene TRBJ1-6; possible D gene TRBD1, 5 bases. Germline V lookup: CDR1 MNHEY, CDR2 SVGAGI. The CDR3 spans 15 residues. V gave up 0 bases and J gave up 7 bases, with 10 bases separating them. This CDR3 reads CASSYSPGSNSPLHF. The CDR3 DNA reads as TGTGCCAGCAGTTACTCTCCAGGGTCAAATTCACCCCTCCACTTT.

This clonotype was found a few times. This chain links TRBV2 with TRBJ1-1, with a possible D match to TRBD1 (6 bases). The CDR3 is 15 amino acids. Germline V gene data show CDR1 as SNHLY and CDR2 as FYNNEI. V was pared by 7 bases and J by 3 bases, with 18 bases between. CDR3 sequence: CASNHRVLRDTEAFF. The CDR3 DNA reads TGTGCCAGCAACCACAGGGTTCTGAGGGACACTGAAGCTTTCTTT.

The rearrangement uses TRBV4-2 and TRBJ1-1; perhaps TRBD1 as D (5 bases). This CDR3 has 15 amino acids. V lost 4 bases to trimming and J lost 3 bases, with 15 bases between them. Per the germline V gene, CDR1 is LGHNA and CDR2 is YNFKEQ. The CDR3 loop is CASSPGRRGDTEAFF. The CDR3 bases are TGTGCCAGCAGCCCCGGGCGTCGGGGGGACACTGAAGCTTTCTTT.

This clonotype was seen repeatedly, ten times or more. This sequence joins TRBV7-9 and TRBJ2-7; D uncertain. Between the trimmed V and J ends, which lost 1 base and 2 bases, there was a span of 9 bases. The CDR3 has 14 amino acids. Germline CDR1 and CDR2: SEHNR and FQNEAQ (reference sequence). This CDR3 is CASSLGVTAYEQYF. The DNA for the CDR3 is TGTGCCAGCAGCTTAGGGGTAACAGCCTACGAGCAGTACTTC.

The J gene is TRBJ1-2, the V gene TRBV5-6; a weak D match, TRBD1 (5 bases). The CDR3 spans 12 residues. V dropped 1 base and J dropped 12 bases, with 13 bases sitting between them. Germline V CDR1 and CDR2: SGHDT, YYEEEE. CDR3 DNA sequence: TGTGCCAGCAGCTTGTATACCCAGGGCCACACCTTC. This sequence encodes CASSLYTQGHTF.

This clonotype has only a few counts. V and J are TRBV28 and TRBJ2-1; 10 nucleotides agree with TRBD2. This CDR3 is built from 16 residues. Germline V gene lookup returns CDR1 MDHEN and CDR2 SYDVKM. Germline trimming cut 7 bases from V and 4 bases from J; bases unmatched to any gene: 10. CDR3 protein: CASTIEWTSGYNEQFF. As DNA, the CDR3 is TGTGCCAGCACCATTGAGTGGACTAGCGGATACAATGAGCAGTTCTTC.

The chain links TRBV7-9 to TRBJ1-1, with 8 bases matching TRBD1. CDR3 length: 15 residues. Germline trimming cut 0 bases from V and 5 bases from J; bases unmatched to any gene: 5. The V gene's germline CDR1 is SEHNR and CDR2 FQNEAQ (reference sequence). The CDR3 DNA reads TGTGCCAGCAGCTTAGCGTCTAACAGGGGGACTGAAGCTTTCTTT. Amino acids: CASSLASNRGTEAFF.

This clonotype was seen at least ten times. V is TRBV6-1 and J is TRBJ2-7; TRBD2 is a possible D gene (6 bases). The CDR3 has 16 amino acids. V lost 6 bases to trimming and J lost 3 bases, with 21 bases between them. CDR1 and CDR2 (germline): MNHNS, SASEGT. The CDR3 DNA is TGTGCCAGCAGGACCCTTACCGGGACTTCATTCTACGAGCAGTACTTC. Translated: CASRTLTGTSFYEQYF.

Points on this clonotype: A read error may account for a junction end that differs from germline. V usage is TRBV7-2 and J usage is TRBJ2-3; TRBD1 might be the D (6 bases). CDR3 length: 13 residues. Germline values: CDR1 SGHTA, CDR2 FQGNSA. The CDR3 loop reads CASSSQETGTQYF. The CDR3 DNA reads TGTGCCAGCAGCTCCCAAGAGACAGGTACGCAGTATTTT.

This clonotype appeared many times. This rearrangement joins TRBV30 to TRBJ2-7; maybe TRBD1 (6 bases). CDR1 is GTSNPN, CDR2 SVGIG, per germline (reference sequence). This CDR3 has 14 residues. Trimming left V 4 bases short and J 0 bases short, with 13 bases between. The CDR3: CAWNRDMSSYEQYF. CDR3 DNA: TGTGCCTGGAATCGGGACATGAGCTCCTACGAGCAGTACTTC.

This clonotype has at least ten counts. The rearrangement uses TRBV7-2 and TRBJ2-4; TRBD2 matches at 8 bases. Germline CDR1 and CDR2: SGHTA and FQGNSA. V trimming: 2 bases; J trimming: 0 bases; junction bases outside the gene matches: 15. This CDR3 has 20 amino acids. The CDR3 nucleotides are TGTGCCAGCAGCTTATCGTTATCCCCGGGGGGGTCTTTAGCCAAAAACATTCAGTACTTC. This codes for CASSLSLSPGGSLAKNIQYF. The full variable domain, with the rest looked up from reference TRBV7-2 and TRBJ2-4, is GAGVSQSPSNKVTEKGKDVELRCDPISGHTALYWYRQSLGQGLEFLIYFQGNSAPDKSGLPSDRFSAERTGGSVSTLTIQRTQQEDSAVYLCASSLSLSPGGSLAKNIQYFGAGTRLSVL.

This clonotype was detected ten times or more. The chain is built from TRBV2 and TRBJ1-2; TRBD1 matches at 9 bases. CDR1 and CDR2 from the germline V gene are SNHLY and FYNNEI. The junction had 9 bases not matched to a gene; V was cut back by 6 bases and J by 1 base. The CDR3 loop spans 16 amino acids. CDR3 sequence (DNA): TGTGCCAGCAGGCGGGACAGGGAGTTTATTAACTATGGCTACACCTTC. It yields the protein CASRRDREFINYGYTF.

This clonotype was seen only a few times. The gene calls are TRBV27 and TRBJ2-1, with D perhaps matching TRBD1 (5 bases). V was trimmed by 5 bases and J by 9 bases, leaving 11 bases between them. CDR1 and CDR2 (germline): MNHEY, SMNVEV (reference sequence). The CDR3 has 12 amino acids. The CDR3: CASSDSSLEQFF. The DNA for the CDR3 is TGTGCCAGCAGTGACAGTTCGCTTGAGCAGTTCTTC.

The chain carries TRBV16 and TRBJ1-4, with D possibly TRBD1 on 5 matching bases. The CDR3 has 17 residues. The V end was cut by 1 base, the J end by 0 bases, with 12 bases between. CDR1 KGHSY and CDR2 FQNENV come from the germline V gene. CDR3 coding DNA: TGTGCCAGCAGCCAATTTGCCCGGGGACCAACTAATGAAAAACTGTTTTTT. Its translation is CASSQFARGPTNEKLFF.

This clonotype was counted many times. The chain couples TRBV5-1 to TRBJ2-1; 9 bases line up with TRBD1. Per the germline V gene, CDR1 is SGHRS and CDR2 is YFSETQ. With 9 bases clipped from V and 8 bases from J, the junction kept 6 bases outside the gene matches. The CDR3 spans 12 residues. The CDR3 loop reads CATRDRVDEQFF. The CDR3 DNA follows: TGCGCCACCCGGGACAGGGTCGATGAGCAGTTCTTC.

This clonotype has a handful of counts. The chain combines TRBV4-2 with TRBJ2-7, with TRBD2 matching over 14 bases. This CDR3 has 18 residues. The germline CDR1 and CDR2 sequences are LGHNA and YNFKEQ. After removal of 3 bases from V and 0 bases from J, the junction contained 7 bases not matched to a gene. CDR3 coding DNA: TGTGCCAGCAGCCATAACACCGGGACTAGCGGGAGCTCCTACGAGCAGTACTTC. Protein: CASSHNTGTSGSSYEQYF.

The chain employs TRBV11-2 and TRBJ2-2; no firm D call. Trimming took 3 bases from V and 1 from J, leaving 12 bases between them. CDR1 SGHAT and CDR2 FQNNGV come from the germline V gene. The CDR3 extends over 16 amino acids. The CDR3 DNA follows: TGTGCCAGCAGCTTTCTCACCCGGCTGAACACCGGGGAGCTGTTTTTT. Amino acid sequence: CASSFLTRLNTGELFF.

The chain combines TRBV12-3 or TRBV12-4 with TRBJ1-2; 8 bases map to TRBD1. J gave up 7 bases and V 6 bases, and 10 bases lay outside the gene matches. CDR3 size: 14 residues. The CDR3 DNA follows: TGTGCCAGCAGGCGCGGACAGGGTCACGGTGGCTACACCTTC. It is translated as CASRRGQGHGGYTF.

This clonotype was counted only a few times. The V call is TRBV29-1, the J call TRBJ2-7; 7 bases map to TRBD2. V lost 6 bases, J lost 1 base, and 9 bases stayed unmatched. CDR3 length equals 14 residues. In germline, CDR1 is SQVTM, CDR2 ANQGSEA. The CDR3 is CSVEGPSGSYEQYF. CDR3 bases: TGCAGCGTGGAGGGGCCTAGCGGTTCCTACGAGCAGTACTTC.

This clonotype has only a few counts. The chain links TRBV19 to TRBJ1-1; D gene ambiguous. The CDR3 totals 14 residues. V lost 4 bases, J lost 1 base, and 10 bases lay in between. Germline V gene sequence: CDR1 LNHDA, CDR2 SQIVND (reference sequence). CDR3 DNA: TGTGCCAGTAGTACGGGTAGAGGGAACACTGAAGCTTTCTTT. This translates into CASSTGRGNTEAFF.

CDR3 bases: TGCAGTGCTAGATCGTTGGCAGCTCAGAACACTGAAGCTTTCTTT. Amino acid sequence: CSARSLAAQNTEAFF. J is TRBJ1-1 and V is TRBV20-1; D remains unclear. Germline values: CDR1 DFQATT, CDR2 SNEGSKA (reference sequence). With 2 bases removed from V and 1 base from J, the gap between germline ends came to 14 bases. The CDR3 covers 15 residues.

The sample holds many counts of this clonotype. The chain employs TRBV28 and TRBJ1-1; 9 bases match TRBD1. Germline CDR1 MDHEN, CDR2 SYDVKM. The CDR3 spans 15 residues. The ends lost 6 bases at V and 5 bases at J; junction bases unmatched: 10. CDR3 sequence reads: CASRALRTGETEAFF. Here the CDR3 DNA reads TGTGCCAGCAGGGCCCTCCGGACAGGGGAAACTGAAGCTTTCTTT. Looking up the rest from reference TRBV28 and TRBJ1-1 gives the full variable domain: DVKVTQSSRYLVKRTGEKVFLECVQDMDHENMFWYRQDPGLGLRLIYFSYDVKMKEKGDIPEGYSVSREKKERFSLILESASTNQTSMYLCASRALRTGETEAFFGQGTRLTVV.

This clonotype was seen a few times. This chain links TRBV24-1 with TRBJ2-5; possibly TRBD2 for D (6 bases). This CDR3 region has 15 residues. The germline CDR1 and CDR2 sequences are KGHDR and SFDVKD. V gave up 5 bases and J gave up 2 bases, with 14 bases separating them. The CDR3: CATSGGDGPQETQYF. DNA for the CDR3: TGTGCCACCAGTGGGGGGGACGGACCACAAGAGACCCAGTACTTC.

This clonotype has at least ten counts. The chain couples TRBV11-2 to TRBJ2-7; TRBD1 matches at 7 bases. CDR1 is SGHAT and CDR2 is FQNNGV in the germline V gene. The CDR3 contains 14 residues. Losses at the gene ends were 6 bases for V and 3 bases for J; bases not matched to a gene: 8. CDR3 sequence: CASRAPRDSYEQYF. In DNA, the CDR3 is TGTGCCAGCAGAGCCCCCAGGGACAGCTACGAGCAGTACTTC.

This chain uses TRBV11-2 with TRBJ2-1; 9 nucleotides align to TRBD2. Germline V gene sequence: CDR1 SGHAT, CDR2 FQNNGV. The CDR3 covers 18 residues. The V and J ends lost 3 bases and 0 bases, in that order; junction bases with no gene match: 9. This CDR3 is CASSFLLAGISSYNEQFF. CDR3 DNA sequence: TGTGCCAGCAGCTTCTTACTAGCGGGTATTAGCTCCTACAATGAGCAGTTCTTC. The whole variable domain, filled in from reference TRBV11-2 and TRBJ2-1, reads EAGVAQSPRYKIIEKRQSVAFWCNPISGHATLYWYQQILGQGPKLLIQFQNNGVVDDSQLPKDRFSAERLKGVDSTLKIQPAKLEDSAVYLCASSFLLAGISSYNEQFFGPGTRLTVL.

V is TRBV29-1 and J is TRBJ2-1; 9 nucleotides align to TRBD1. With V trimmed by 7 bases and J by 7 bases, 8 bases remained unmatched. The CDR3 extends over 13 amino acids. Germline CDR1 reads SQVTM; CDR2 reads ANQGSEA. The DNA of the CDR3 is TGCAGCGCTGGGGACAGGGTACTGAATGAGCAGTTCTTC. This translates into CSAGDRVLNEQFF.

There are a few counts of this clonotype. The J gene is TRBJ1-4, the V gene TRBV7-2, with D perhaps matching TRBD1 (5 bases). Germline V CDR1 and CDR2: SGHTA, FQGNSA. CDR3 length: 14 residues. The germline V and J ends were trimmed by 5 bases and 3 bases, with 10 bases remaining between them. The CDR3 spells CASSKMGANEKLFF. The CDR3 nucleotides are TGTGCCAGCAGCAAAATGGGGGCTAATGAAAAACTGTTTTTT.

The table lists this clonotype with many counts. CDR3 sequence: CASSESLGRREGHTDPFF. The CDR3 nucleotides read TGTGCCAGCAGTGAATCACTCGGGAGGCGGGAGGGCCACACCGACCCGTTCTTC. The rearrangement joins TRBV2 to TRBJ2-1; 9 nucleotides align to TRBD2. The V and J ends lost 2 bases and 15 bases, in that order; junction bases with no gene match: 23. Germline V gene sequence: CDR1 SNHLY, CDR2 FYNNEI. CDR3 size: 18 residues.

As to this clonotype: A read error is possible here, since a much larger clone lies one base away. The conserved phenylalanine or tryptophan normally closing the CDR3 is absent here, so this likely arose from a read error. No DNA is shown, since the ends of the CDR3 on it are uncertain; the CDR3 is the one TCRdb lists. The CDR3: CASSLGTGGYYEQYL. The chain joins TRBV27 to TRBJ2-7. In germline, CDR1 is MNHEY, CDR2 SMNVEV (reference sequence). The CDR3 contains 15 residues when both ends are counted.

This clonotype was counted between two and nine times. The CDR3 DNA follows: TGTGCCAGCAGCGTCCTCGGGGGTGGCACTGAAGCTTTCTTT. Its protein is CASSVLGGGTEAFF. The gene calls are TRBV9 and TRBJ1-1; maybe TRBD1 (5 bases). Between the trimmed V and J ends, which lost 2 bases and 4 bases, there was a span of 12 bases. This CDR3 contains 14 residues. Germline loops: CDR1 SGDLS, CDR2 YYNGEE.

There are a few counts of this clonotype. The chain recombines TRBV11-2 with TRBJ2-2; 13 bases align to TRBD2. The CDR3 contains 16 residues. V trimming: 5 bases; J trimming: 5 bases; junction bases outside the gene matches: 5. Germline loops: CDR1 SGHAT, CDR2 FQNNGV. The CDR3 DNA reads as TGTGCCAGCAGCCTACTAGCGGGAGGGCCGACCGGGGAGCTGTTTTTT. It encodes CASSLLAGGPTGELFF.